This entry describes one TCR beta chain. What it binds is unknown. Primers for the PCR totalled 60 Vbeta and 13 Jbeta. Profiling relied on immunoSEQ multiplex PCR, and the TCRdb table lists in-frame clones only, not all of them. Of a few hundred thousand clones detected, 80% to 95% appear once; the ten largest clones hold 1.5% to 2%. The CDR3 is 15 residues long. Germline assignment: CDR1 MNHEY and CDR2 SVGAGI. V was shortened by 0 bases and J by 1 base, with 9 bases between the two germline ends. In nominal health when sampled, donors likely had unrecorded immune exposures nonetheless. This entry belongs to a study of cytomegalovirus exposure and HLA in healthy donors. Study results and caveats: It was shown in a later analysis that HLA-associated TCR beta chains were more clonally expanded than other, equally common chains.

This receptor was obtained from a girl aged 2 to 9 in good health and CMV-seronegative. The sequenced sample was PBMCs. The rearrangement joins TRBV6-5 to TRBJ1-1; D unclear. The CDR3 region is CASSYSTIGNTEAFF. CDR3 DNA: TGTGCCAGCAGTTACTCCACGATCGGGAACACTGAAGCTTTCTTT.